The 28 T cell receptor beta chains in this list originate from one sample, sequenced in a study of T cells of healthy individuals. TCRdb redid the calling of the 5' RACE reads with MiXCR, one entry per CDR3 protein. The sample lists 95,000 to 100,000 distinct CDR3 sequences; 17% were seen once. These receptors were obtained from a human donor in good health.

The chain is built from TRBV20-1 and TRBJ2-1; 8 bases match TRBD2. Germline V gene data show CDR1 as DFQATT and CDR2 as SNEGSKA (reference sequence). The ends lost 0 bases at V and 5 bases at J; junction bases unmatched: 9. The CDR3 has 16 amino acids. The CDR3 coding sequence is TGCAGTGCTAGAGATAGGCTAGCGGGTTTCCACAATGAGCAGTTCTTC. Protein: CSARDRLAGFHNEQFF.

This clonotype showed up many times. The J gene is TRBJ2-3, the V gene TRBV7-9; TRBD2 matches 8 bases. V lost 5 bases and J lost 1; bases outside the gene matches: 8. CDR1 and CDR2 (germline): SEHNR, FQNEAQ (reference sequence). The CDR3 runs to 16 residues. CDR3 in amino acids: CASSPPGLGGTDTQYF. The CDR3 nucleotides are TGTGCCAGCAGCCCACCGGGACTAGGTGGCACAGATACGCAGTATTTT.

Comment on this clonotype: A much larger clone is a single base away; this may be a read error. The CDR3 region is CASSDHPGQANGKLFF. In nucleotides, the CDR3 is TGTGCCAGCAGCGACCACCCGGGACAGGCGAATGGAAAACTGTTTTTT. The chain carries TRBV9 and TRBJ1-4, with 8 bases lining up with TRBD1. This CDR3 comprises 16 residues. Per the germline V gene, CDR1 is SGDLS and CDR2 is YYNGEE.

This clonotype has only a few counts. The rearrangement joins TRBV29-1 to TRBJ1-5; D might be TRBD1 (5 bases). Germline lookup yields CDR1 SQVTM and CDR2 ANQGSEA. V was shortened by 3 bases and J by 0 bases, with 6 bases between the two germline ends. CDR3 length: 13 residues. CDR3 DNA sequence: TGCAGCGTTGAGGACAATAGCAATCAGCCCCAGCATTTT. It encodes CSVEDNSNQPQHF.

This clonotype showed up many times. Here the CDR3 reads CASSPFLAGEGKTQYF. CDR3 in DNA: TGTGCCAGCAGCCCTTTCCTAGCGGGAGAGGGAAAGACCCAGTACTTC. The chain recombines TRBV4-2 with TRBJ2-5, with TRBD2 identical over 10 bases. Germline CDR1 is LGHNA and CDR2 is YNFKEQ. There are 16 residues in the CDR3. The V segment lost 4 bases and the J segment 6 bases; nucleotides outside the gene matches: 11.

This clonotype was detected many times. This chain uses TRBV28 with TRBJ2-3; possibly TRBD1 or TRBD2 for D (6 bases each). Between the trimmed V and J ends, which lost 3 bases and 2 bases, there was a span of 9 bases. Germline CDR1 is MDHEN and CDR2 is SYDVKM. The CDR3 consists of 14 residues. The CDR3 DNA is TGTGCCAGCAGTTTTCGGGGGCCCACAGATACGCAGTATTTT. It is translated as CASSFRGPTDTQYF.

The chain combines TRBV7-9 with TRBJ2-7, with TRBD2 matching 8 bases. Per germline, CDR1 SEHNR and CDR2 FQNEAQ (reference sequence). Trimming removed 3 bases from V and 4 bases from J; junction bases left unmatched: 11. The CDR3 length is 16 residues. CDR3 in DNA: TGTGCCAGCAGCTTTGATTTTGGCGGGAGGAGGTACGAGCAGTACTTC. This gives the protein CASSFDFGGRRYEQYF. The complete variable domain, with remaining parts taken from reference TRBV7-9 and TRBJ2-7, reads DTGVSQNPRHKITKRGQNVTFRCDPISEHNRLYWYRQTLGQGPEFLTYFQNEAQLEKSRLLSDRFSAERPKGSFSTLEIQRTEQGDSAMYLCASSFDFGGRRYEQYFGPGTRLTVT.

This clonotype was counted only a few times. The chain couples TRBV9 to TRBJ2-3; 11 bases map to TRBD2. The CDR3 extends over 16 amino acids. CDR1 and CDR2 (germline): SGDLS, YYNGEE. V lost 2 bases to trimming and J lost 1 base; unmatched junction nucleotides: 3. This CDR3 is CASSVSSGGRTDTQYF. The CDR3 region has the DNA TGTGCCAGCAGCGTCTCTAGCGGGGGGCGCACAGATACGCAGTATTTT.

The chain combines TRBV11-3 with TRBJ2-2, with 7 positions matching TRBD1. The V gene end was trimmed by 4 bases and the J gene end by 6 bases; junction bases not matched to a gene: 5. The CDR3 runs to 14 residues. Germline lookup yields CDR1 SGHNT and CDR2 YENEEA. The CDR3 loop is CASSSTGDAGELFF. The CDR3 region has the DNA TGTGCCAGCAGCTCCACAGGGGACGCCGGGGAGCTGTTTTTT.

The table lists this clonotype with a few counts. This chain uses TRBV9 with TRBJ2-7, with D perhaps TRBD1 (6 bases). CDR3 length: 13 amino acids. The V and J ends lost 4 bases and 3 bases respectively, with 11 bases between them. In germline, CDR1 is SGDLS, CDR2 YYNGEE. CDR3 in DNA: TGTGCCAGCAGCTCCAGGACAGACTACGAGCAGTACTTC. This translates into CASSSRTDYEQYF. The entire variable domain, with the rest obtained from reference TRBV9 and TRBJ2-7, is as follows: DSGVTQTPKHLITATGQRVTLRCSPRSGDLSVYWYQQSLDQGLQFLIQYYNGEERAKGNILERFSAQQFPDLHSELNLSSLELGDSALYFCASSSRTDYEQYFGPGTRLTVT.

This clonotype was detected only a few times. CDR3 loop: CASRKGGTGELFF. The CDR3 bases are TGCGCCAGCAGGAAAGGGGGCACCGGGGAGCTGTTTTTT. This rearrangement joins TRBV10-1 to TRBJ2-2; a weak D match, TRBD1 (6 bases). V lost 6 bases and J lost 4, with 9 bases in between. Germline lookup yields CDR1 WNHNN and CDR2 SYGVQD (reference sequence). The CDR3 covers 13 residues.

This clonotype was observed a handful of times. The genes are TRBV7-3 and TRBJ2-2; no clear D gene. V was clipped by 1 base and J by 7 bases, with 10 bases between them. Per the germline V gene, CDR1 is SGHTA and CDR2 is FQGTGA. The CDR3 is 14 residues long. The CDR3 DNA reads as TGTGCCAGCAGCTTAAAAGTTTCAGGCGGGGAGCTGTTTTTT. Translated, it gives CASSLKVSGGELFF.

This clonotype has only a few counts. The rearrangement joins TRBV7-2 to TRBJ2-5, with a tentative D call TRBD2 (5 bases). CDR1 and CDR2 from the germline V gene are SGHTA and FQGNSA. V lost 5 bases, J lost 5 bases, and 15 bases lay in between. CDR3 length: 14 amino acids. DNA for the CDR3: TGTGCCAGCAGCCCTAGGCGGAGGTTGGAGACCCAGTACTTC. Residues: CASSPRRRLETQYF.

The J gene is TRBJ1-1, the V gene TRBV20-1; D is ambiguous. From germline, CDR1 is DFQATT and CDR2 SNEGSKA (reference sequence). Trimming removed 0 bases from V and 4 bases from J, with 15 bases in between. This CDR3 has 15 residues. CDR3 DNA sequence: TGCAGTGCTAGAGAGAAGGTCGGGATCGGCACTGAAGCTTTCTTT. Translated: CSAREKVGIGTEAFF.

This rearrangement joins TRBV11-3 to TRBJ2-1; 11 nucleotides agree with TRBD1. The CDR3 spans 14 residues. Trimming took 5 bases from V and 6 from J; bases not matched to a gene: 3. Germline V gives CDR1 SGHNT, CDR2 YENEEA. This CDR3 reads CASSGQGARNEQFF. CDR3 nucleotides: TGTGCCAGCAGCGGACAGGGGGCACGCAATGAGCAGTTCTTC.

Many counts were recorded for this clonotype. The rearrangement joins TRBV25-1 to TRBJ2-2; 9 nucleotides match TRBD1. The germline V gene encodes CDR1 MGHDK and CDR2 SYGVNS. The CDR3 runs to 15 residues. J gave up 4 bases and V 6 bases, and 6 bases lay outside the gene matches. The DNA of the CDR3 is TGTGCCAGCAGCCACTCGGACAGGGGCACCGGGGAGCTGTTTTTT. Its protein product is CASSHSDRGTGELFF.

This clonotype was counted between two and nine times. The V call is TRBV27, the J call TRBJ2-7, with D possibly matching TRBD2 (6 bases). This CDR3 region has 15 residues. V lost 7 bases and J lost 3, with 19 bases in between. The germline V gene has CDR1 MNHEY and CDR2 SMNVEV (reference sequence). In DNA, the CDR3 is TGTGCCAGCACCTTACGGCCAGGGAGGATCTACGAGCAGTACTTC. It codes for CASTLRPGRIYEQYF.

This clonotype was counted ten times or more. This chain connects TRBV4-1 to TRBJ2-3; 10 bases fit TRBD1. The CDR3 totals 15 residues. Germline CDR1 is MGHRA and CDR2 is YSYEKL. The junction had 5 bases not matched to a gene; V was cut back by 4 bases and J by 4 bases. CDR3 protein: CASSLSGQGADTQYF. DNA of the CDR3: TGCGCCAGCAGCCTAAGCGGACAGGGGGCAGATACGCAGTATTTT.

There are many counts of this clonotype. V gene TRBV6-2 or TRBV6-3 combines with J gene TRBJ2-1; D may be TRBD1 or TRBD2 (6 bases each). Germline V lookup: CDR1 MNHEY, CDR2 SVGEGT. V was trimmed by 7 bases and J by 14 bases, leaving 21 bases between them. This CDR3 contains 13 residues. The CDR3 here is CASTFLSGAEEFF. For the CDR3, the DNA is TGTGCCAGCACCTTCTTATCGGGGGCGGAGGAGTTCTTC.

This clonotype was recorded many times. The CDR3 here is CASSLAGTGETQYF. Here the CDR3 DNA reads TGTGCCAGCTCACTGGCGGGTACCGGAGAGACCCAGTACTTC. The V call is TRBV18, the J call TRBJ2-5; tentatively, D is TRBD2 (5 bases). Germline V gene lookup returns CDR1 KGHSH and CDR2 LQKENI. V lost 4 bases, J lost 4 bases, and 13 bases lay in between. The CDR3 consists of 14 residues.

In its sample, this clonotype was seen a few times. This chain uses TRBV11-1 with TRBJ2-1, with 8 bases fitting TRBD2. The V gene's germline CDR1 is SGHAT and CDR2 FQDESV (reference sequence). V was clipped by 1 base and J by 7 bases; unmatched bases: 3. The CDR3 is made up of 14 amino acids. CDR3 in DNA: TGTGCCAGCAGCTTAGGGCGACTAGCGAATGAGCAGTTCTTC. Encoded protein: CASSLGRLANEQFF.

This chain links TRBV5-1 with TRBJ2-4, with D perhaps matching TRBD1 (5 bases). Between the trimmed V and J ends, which lost 0 bases and 8 bases, there was a span of 9 bases. The CDR3 loop spans 13 amino acids. In germline, CDR1 is SGHRS, CDR2 YFSETQ. The DNA for the CDR3 is TGCGCCAGCAGCTTGGCAGGGATCGACATTCAGTACTTC. It specifies CASSLAGIDIQYF.

The chain joins TRBV20-1 to TRBJ2-7; D is unresolved. Germline V lookup: CDR1 DFQATT, CDR2 SNEGSKA (reference sequence). The ends were cut back, 4 bases at V and 6 bases at J, with 16 bases in the middle. The CDR3 sequence is 13 residues long. CDR3 nucleotides: TGCAGTGCTACGGACGAGCCGGCAGGCGAGCAGTACTTC. Translating gives CSATDEPAGEQYF.

This clonotype was observed a few times. J is TRBJ2-7 and V is TRBV6-5, with D possibly matching TRBD2 (6 bases). CDR1 and CDR2 (germline): MNHEY, SVGAGI. The CDR3 runs to 14 residues. V lost 10 bases, J lost 2 bases, and 18 bases lay in between. CDR3 coding DNA: TGTGCCACCCGAAGGGTAGCGGAAGCCTACGAGCAGTACTTC. Protein: CATRRVAEAYEQYF.

The sample holds many counts of this clonotype. The rearrangement joins TRBV20-1 to TRBJ2-5; 9 bases match TRBD1. Per the germline V gene, CDR1 is DFQATT and CDR2 is SNEGSKA (reference sequence). The J segment lost 4 bases and the V segment lost 6 bases, leaving 9 bases of the junction unmatched. This CDR3 region has 14 residues. CDR3: CSATTGGEGETQYF. The CDR3 DNA is TGCAGTGCGACGACAGGGGGAGAGGGAGAGACCCAGTACTTC.

The gene calls are TRBV6-2 or TRBV6-3 and TRBJ2-7; D is unresolved. V was trimmed by 5 bases and J by 5 bases, leaving 19 bases between them. The CDR3 runs to 15 residues. CDR1 is MNHEY and CDR2 is SVGEGT in the germline V gene. CDR3 nucleotides: TGTGCCAGCAGTGGAAACATGGCCCTAAGGGACGAGCAGTACTTC. Protein: CASSGNMALRDEQYF.

CDR3 residues: CASRGATAGTDTQYF. CDR3 in DNA: TGTGCCAGCAGGGGGGCCACTGCGGGGACAGATACGCAGTATTTT. The chain couples TRBV28 to TRBJ2-3; D assignment may be TRBD1 or TRBD2 (6 bases each). Trimming took off 6 bases at V and 3 bases at J, with 16 bases between the two ends. Germline V gives CDR1 MDHEN, CDR2 SYDVKM. CDR3 length: 15 amino acids.

The V call is TRBV4-3, the J call TRBJ2-2; no clear D gene. The CDR3 has 15 residues. CDR1 is LGHNA, CDR2 YSLEER, per germline. V was trimmed by 1 base and J by 4 bases, leaving 10 bases between them. Here the CDR3 DNA reads TGCGCCAGCAGCCAAGTCTCCGGGCGCACCGGGGAGCTGTTTTTT. This gives the protein CASSQVSGRTGELFF.